This T cell receptor (beta chain) was identified during a study of somatic mutations in cytotoxic T cells in rheumatoid arthritis. This table comes from immunoSEQ multiplex PCR, and its TCRdb copy is limited to in-frame clones, with some not included. Among 15,000 to 20,000 clones, 75% to 80% were seen once, and the ten largest hold 20% to 25%. V lost 3 bases to trimming and J lost 3 bases, with 21 bases between them. Per the germline V gene, CDR1 is MGHRA and CDR2 is YSYEKL. The CDR3 is 17 amino acids. The sample was CD8+ T cells sorted from blood. The gene calls are TRBV4-1 and TRBJ2-7, with D possibly TRBD1 on 6 matching bases. This TCR derives from an adult with rheumatoid arthritis. The CDR3 sequence is CASSHVGAPQYNYEQYF. CDR3 nucleotides: TGCGCCAGCAGCCACGTGGGGGCGCCACAATACAACTACGAGCAGTACTTC.